The entry below gives a single T cell receptor (beta chain) sequence along with its context. Its specificity is not known. Enrollment shut out patients with autoimmune disease history or systemic immunosuppression. The sample is drawn from a study of OX40 agonist ivuxolimab in advanced cancers. Study-wide context: An anti-OX40 (CD134) antibody with agonistic activity, ivuxolimab, was administered to patients.

Sequenced by immunoSEQ multiplex PCR; TCRdb stores in-frame clones only, minus some. This sample has about 81,000 clones, with more than 70% found just once. This CDR3 is 14 amino acids long. Per the germline V gene, CDR1 is SGDLS and CDR2 is YYNGEE. The ends were cut back, 3 bases at V and 2 bases at J, with 9 bases in the middle. The study's findings and limits: Dose levels from 0.1 to 3.0 mg/kg saw CD4+ and CD8+ blood T cells expand clonally by week 6. Normalized expansion of T-cell clones was also low for some nonresponders.

The TCR originated in an adult with an advanced solid tumor such as melanoma, head and neck, liver or kidney cancer. The specimen was CD4+ or CD8+ T cells sorted from blood, collected in a trial of the OX40 agonist ivuxolimab. J is TRBJ2-1 and V is TRBV9; unclear D gene. The CDR3 bases are TGTGCCAGCAGCGGACCAGGTCCCTACAATGAGCAGTTCTTC. Residues: CASSGPGPYNEQFF.